This T cell receptor beta chain was documented in a study of T cells after yellow fever vaccination. Broader study findings: The study found a weaker secondary response that peaked faster, day 5 versus 15. Most clones from primary vaccination were detected again post-booster (about 95% CD4, more than 85% CD8).

Germline-derived CDR1 and CDR2 are GTSNPN and SVGIG (reference sequence). V gave up 5 bases and J gave up 1 base, with 15 bases separating them. The CDR3 length is 15 residues. Comment on this clonotype: The antigen is unknown.

5'RACE template switching generated TCR cDNA, adding a universal primer site and UMIs. MiXCR was run by TCRdb on the 5' RACE reads, yielding one entry per CDR3 protein. The repertoire consists of just under 600,000 distinct CDR3 sequences, with approximately 12% occurring once and the leading ten covering 11% to 15%. This specimen was PBMCs, taken on the day of the yellow fever booster vaccination. This sequence originates from a man aged 25 to 45 who received the YFV17D yellow fever vaccine. The chain employs TRBV30 and TRBJ1-5; D call uncertain. CDR3 protein: CAWQYSEDSNQPQHF. CDR3 in DNA: TGTGCCTGGCAATATTCTGAGGACAGCAATCAGCCCCAGCATTTT.